These 29 T cell receptor beta chains originate from one sample sequenced in a study of T-cell memory formation after mild COVID-19. TCRdb independently ran MiXCR on the 5' RACE reads; one entry per CDR3 protein. The sample lists approximately 440,000 distinct CDR3 sequences, around 19% occurring once. Material: PBMCs or a T cell subset sorted from them (not recorded which). All receptors derive from an adult woman who had mild COVID-19 (a few samples of this study predate the infection). Cell type and time point are not known.

The chain links TRBV6-6 to TRBJ2-7; D possibly corresponds to TRBD1 (5 bases). Germline lookup yields CDR1 MNHNY and CDR2 SVGAGI (reference sequence). V lost 6 bases and J 4 bases, leaving 16 bases between the germline ends. The CDR3 runs 14 residues. CDR3 DNA: TGTGCCAGCAGCCGAGACTTCAGGGAATACGAGCAGTACTTC. Translated, it gives CASSRDFREYEQYF.

This clonotype was counted only a few times. The junction does not match germline at one end; this may be a read error. This chain links TRBV29-1 with TRBJ1-2; the D is unclear. Germline lookup yields CDR1 SQVTM and CDR2 ANQGSEA. The CDR3 loop spans 11 amino acids. The CDR3 loop is CSVDQNCGYTF. The CDR3 DNA reads as TGCAGCGTTGATCAAAACTGTGGCTACACCTTC.

The J gene is TRBJ2-2, the V gene TRBV27; TRBD2 matches 12 bases. The CDR3 contains 19 residues. CDR1 is MNHEY and CDR2 is SMNVEV in the germline V gene (reference sequence). Losses at the gene ends were 0 bases for V and 3 bases for J; bases not matched to a gene: 8. DNA for the CDR3: TGTGCCAGCAGTTTATCCCGACTAGCGGGAGAGGGGGACACCGGGGAGCTGTTTTTT. Its protein product is CASSLSRLAGEGDTGELFF.

V usage is TRBV28 and J usage is TRBJ2-7, with a weak D call TRBD1 (5 bases). There are 14 residues in the CDR3. Germline lookup yields CDR1 MDHEN and CDR2 SYDVKM. V dropped 3 bases and J dropped 2 bases, with 11 bases sitting between them. The CDR3 sequence: CASSLWTQPYEQYF. DNA of the CDR3: TGTGCCAGCAGTTTGTGGACACAACCCTACGAGCAGTACTTC.

The chain combines TRBV28 with TRBJ2-7, with D possibly being TRBD2 (6 bases). This CDR3 contains 16 residues. In germline, CDR1 is MDHEN, CDR2 SYDVKM. V lost 6 bases, J lost 0 bases, and 18 bases lay in between. The CDR3 protein is CASRYTGTPSSYEQYF. The DNA for the CDR3 is TGTGCCAGCAGATACACCGGGACTCCCAGCTCCTACGAGCAGTACTTC. Using reference TRBV28 and TRBJ2-7 for the parts outside the CDR3, the full variable domain is DVKVTQSSRYLVKRTGEKVFLECVQDMDHENMFWYRQDPGLGLRLIYFSYDVKMKEKGDIPEGYSVSREKKERFSLILESASTNQTSMYLCASRYTGTPSSYEQYFGPGTRLTVT.

The chain employs TRBV5-1 and TRBJ1-1, with D hard to call. From germline, CDR1 is SGHRS and CDR2 YFSETQ. Trimming stripped 3 bases from V and 4 bases from J, with 13 bases between. This CDR3 has 14 residues. CDR3 in DNA: TGCGCCAGCAGCTCTGGCGGGGTCGGCACTGAAGCTTTCTTT. This encodes CASSSGGVGTEAFF.

This clonotype has more than one count but fewer than ten. J is TRBJ2-5 and V is TRBV7-2; D possibly corresponds to TRBD2 (6 bases). The germline V and J ends were trimmed by 5 bases and 3 bases, with 7 bases remaining between them. This CDR3 spans 12 amino acids. The germline gives CDR1 SGHTA, CDR2 FQGNSA. CDR3 sequence (DNA): TGTGCCAGCAGCCGGAGGGAAGAGACCCAGTACTTC. Translation: CASSRREETQYF. Full variable domain (remainder filled in from reference TRBV7-2 and TRBJ2-5): GAGVSQSPSNKVTEKGKDVELRCDPISGHTALYWYRQSLGQGLEFLIYFQGNSAPDKSGLPSDRFSAERTGGSVSTLTIQRTQQEDSAVYLCASSRREETQYFGPGTRLLVL.

The table lists this clonotype with a few counts. The V gene is TRBV12-3 or TRBV12-4, the J gene TRBJ1-5; no definite D call. V lost 3 bases and J lost 4, with 7 bases in between. The CDR3 covers 13 residues. CDR3 residues: CASSLSENQPQHF. The CDR3 DNA is TGTGCCAGCAGTTTGTCAGAAAATCAGCCCCAGCATTTT.

V usage is TRBV9 and J usage is TRBJ1-1; D gene unclear. V shed 0 bases and J shed 3 bases, with 12 bases lying between them. Germline CDR1 is SGDLS and CDR2 is YYNGEE. CDR3 length: 15 amino acids. The CDR3 DNA reads as TGTGCCAGCAGCGTAGGGGAGTGGGCCCACACTGAAGCTTTCTTT. Its protein product is CASSVGEWAHTEAFF.

This clonotype was detected only a few times. This chain uses TRBV12-3 or TRBV12-4 with TRBJ2-1; 7 nucleotides agree with TRBD2. This CDR3 is 15 amino acids long. V was pared by 6 bases and J by 5 bases, with 10 bases of the junction left unmatched. CDR3 DNA sequence: TGTGCCAGCAGCGCCGTGGCGGGGGTGGACAATGAGCAGTTCTTC. Its translation is CASSAVAGVDNEQFF.

This clonotype was observed a few times. The V gene is TRBV12-3 or TRBV12-4, the J gene TRBJ1-1, with D uncertain. V lost 7 bases and J 5 bases, leaving 11 bases between the germline ends. The CDR3 totals 12 residues. CDR3 sequence (DNA): TGTGCCAGCATCTTCGGGTTTACTGAAGCTTTCTTT. It specifies CASIFGFTEAFF.

This clonotype was seen repeatedly, ten times or more. The rearrangement uses TRBV5-1 and TRBJ2-7, with D perhaps assigned TRBD1 or TRBD2 (5 bases each). CDR1 is SGHRS, CDR2 YFSETQ, per germline. V was clipped by 5 bases and J by 2 bases, with 32 bases between them. The CDR3 contains 20 residues. The CDR3 DNA reads TGCGCCAGCAGTCACCGCCCGCCTGGGGGTGATACGGGGCTTACCTACGAGCAGTACTTC. Its protein is CASSHRPPGGDTGLTYEQYF.

This clonotype showed up many times. This chain connects TRBV10-3 to TRBJ2-3; 11 bases fit TRBD2. The V gene's germline CDR1 is ENHRY and CDR2 SYGVKD. This CDR3 spans 18 amino acids. J gave up 6 bases and V 3 bases, and 14 bases lay outside the gene matches. The DNA of the CDR3 is TGTGCCATCAGTGACAAACCCGGGACTAGCGGCGCTAGTGATACGCAGTATTTT. Translated: CAISDKPGTSGASDTQYF.

There are a few counts of this clonotype. The V call is TRBV7-3, the J call TRBJ2-3; a possible D gene is TRBD2 (6 bases). The CDR3 contains 16 residues. Looked up from germline, CDR1 is SGHTA and CDR2 is FQGTGA. The ends were cut back, 5 bases at V and 1 base at J, with 16 bases in the middle. The CDR3 loop is CASSPRPGVGTDTQYF. The CDR3 bases are TGTGCCAGCAGCCCAAGGCCGGGGGTGGGCACAGATACGCAGTATTTT.

This clonotype was picked up a small number of times. This chain connects TRBV27 to TRBJ2-7, with 11 positions matching TRBD2. The CDR3 is made up of 16 amino acids. Germline CDR1 reads MNHEY; CDR2 reads SMNVEV (reference sequence). Trimming cost V 4 bases and J 4 bases; bases outside gene matches: 9. CDR3: CASSSLAGGRWYEQYF. The CDR3 DNA follows: TGTGCCAGCAGTTCTTTAGCGGGAGGGAGGTGGTACGAGCAGTACTTC.

This clonotype showed up many times. The chain recombines TRBV5-1 with TRBJ2-3; D may be TRBD2 (8 bases). The V end lost 3 bases, the J end lost 2 bases, and 16 bases lay between the germline ends. The CDR3 is 16 residues long. Germline-derived CDR1 and CDR2 are SGHRS and YFSETQ. CDR3 sequence: CASSSGGGLTTDTQYF. The CDR3 region has the DNA TGCGCCAGCAGCTCGGGAGGGGGCCTCACCACAGATACGCAGTATTTT.

This clonotype appeared a few times. The genes are TRBV15 and TRBJ2-7; D is unclear. V gave up 3 bases and J gave up 4 bases, with 19 bases separating them. CDR3 size: 16 residues. CDR1 is LNHNV and CDR2 is YYDKDF in the germline V gene (reference sequence). The CDR3 coding sequence is TGTGCCACCAGCAGGTTCCGCGGTAGTATGCCATACGAGCAGTACTTC. Encoded protein: CATSRFRGSMPYEQYF. The whole variable domain, filled in from reference TRBV15 and TRBJ2-7, reads DAMVIQNPRYQVTQFGKPVTLSCSQTLNHNVMYWYQQKSSQAPKLLFHYYDKDFNNEADTPDNFQSRRPNTSFCFLDIRSPGLGDTAMYLCATSRFRGSMPYEQYFGPGTRLTVT.

This clonotype turned up a few times. The chain employs TRBV5-6 and TRBJ1-1; tentative D call: TRBD1 (5 bases). This CDR3 spans 14 amino acids. Germline assignment: CDR1 SGHDT and CDR2 YYEEEE. V lost 2 bases and J 4 bases, leaving 12 bases between the germline ends. Here the CDR3 reads CASSFDRMITEAFF. CDR3 coding DNA: TGTGCCAGCAGCTTCGACAGAATGATCACTGAAGCTTTCTTT.

This clonotype was counted between two and nine times. V gene TRBV7-2 combines with J gene TRBJ2-1; the D is unclear. This CDR3 has 18 amino acids. The germline V gene has CDR1 SGHTA and CDR2 FQGNSA. Trimming left V 5 bases short and J 0 bases short, with 20 bases between. CDR3 in DNA: TGTGCCAGCAGCCTAGAGCCCCCATACAAGAGCTCCTACAATGAGCAGTTCTTC. This codes for CASSLEPPYKSSYNEQFF.

The rearrangement uses TRBV9 and TRBJ2-5; 9 bases match TRBD1. The CDR3 spans 13 residues. Germline loops: CDR1 SGDLS, CDR2 YYNGEE. Trimming at V came to 7 bases and at J to 7 bases, leaving 8 bases not matched to a gene. The CDR3, as DNA: TGTGCCAGCGCACAGGGGGCGTCGGGGACCCAGTACTTC. This translates into CASAQGASGTQYF.

The chain uses TRBV6-5 and TRBJ2-3, with D possibly called TRBD1 or TRBD2 (5 bases each). The V gene lost 2 bases and the J gene lost 2 bases, with 8 bases spanning the gap. This CDR3 contains 14 residues. The germline CDR1 and CDR2 sequences are MNHEY and SVGAGI. In DNA, the CDR3 is TGTGCCAGCAGTTACACCGGGACCACAGATACGCAGTATTTT. This encodes CASSYTGTTDTQYF.

The rearrangement links TRBV30 to TRBJ2-5, with 8 nucleotides matching TRBD2. CDR1 is GTSNPN, CDR2 SVGIG, per germline (reference sequence). The CDR3 length is 17 residues. J lost 4 bases, V lost 0 bases, and 13 bases had no gene match. CDR3 sequence (DNA): TGTGCCTGGAGTGTAACACCCCCGGGACTAGGGGGAGAGACCCAGTACTTC. It translates to CAWSVTPPGLGGETQYF.

The V call is TRBV20-1, the J call TRBJ2-5; perhaps TRBD2 as D (5 bases). The CDR3 is 14 residues long. Germline lookup yields CDR1 DFQATT and CDR2 SNEGSKA (reference sequence). The ends were cut back, 0 bases at V and 5 bases at J, with 13 bases in the middle. This chain's CDR3 is CSARDGLQSETQYF. The DNA of the CDR3 is TGCAGTGCTAGAGACGGACTCCAGTCCGAGACCCAGTACTTC.

This clonotype has more than one count but fewer than ten. The chain couples TRBV5-1 to TRBJ2-1; 13 bases are shared with TRBD2. V shed 4 bases and J 9 bases; nucleotides not matched to a gene: 10. Germline CDR1 and CDR2: SGHRS and YFSETQ. This CDR3 has 16 residues. DNA for the CDR3: TGCGCCAGCAGCCCCCGGACTAGCGGGAGATACGGTGAGCAGTTCTTC. The encoded protein is CASSPRTSGRYGEQFF. Drawing the rest from reference TRBV5-1 and TRBJ2-1, the complete variable domain is KAGVTQTPRYLIKTRGQQVTLSCSPISGHRSVSWYQQTPGQGLQFLFEYFSETQRNKGNFPGRFSGRQFSNSRSEMNVSTLELGDSALYLCASSPRTSGRYGEQFFGPGTRLTVL.

V is TRBV2 and J is TRBJ2-1, with D perhaps TRBD1 (5 bases). The CDR3 is made up of 13 amino acids. Trimming took 4 bases from V and 9 from J, leaving 13 bases between them. Germline lookup yields CDR1 SNHLY and CDR2 FYNNEI. The CDR3 DNA reads as TGTGCCAGCAGTGGCGAGCCAAGGGGTGAGCAGTTCTTC. This encodes CASSGEPRGEQFF. The full variable domain, completed using reference TRBV2 and TRBJ2-1, is EPEVTQTPSHQVTQMGQEVILRCVPISNHLYFYWYRQILGQKVEFLVSFYNNEISEKSEIFDDQFSVERPDGSNFTLKIRSTKLEDSAMYFCASSGEPRGEQFFGPGTRLTVL.

V and J are TRBV18 and TRBJ1-2; D is ambiguous. V was trimmed by 0 bases and J by 2 bases, leaving 4 bases between them. This CDR3 comprises 13 residues. Per germline, CDR1 KGHSH and CDR2 LQKENI. As DNA, the CDR3 is TGTGCCAGCTCACCACCAATAAACTATGGCTACACCTTC. This codes for CASSPPINYGYTF.

CDR3 in DNA: TGTGCCAGCAGCTTCGGACCCGACTATGGCTACACCTTC. As protein: CASSFGPDYGYTF. This rearrangement joins TRBV5-4 to TRBJ1-2; the D is unclear. Germline V gene lookup returns CDR1 SGHNT and CDR2 YYREEE (reference sequence). CDR3 length equals 13 residues. The germline V and J ends were trimmed by 2 bases and 3 bases, with 8 bases remaining between them.

The chain links TRBV5-1 to TRBJ2-2, with no clear D. Looked up from germline, CDR1 is SGHRS and CDR2 is YFSETQ. Trimming took 0 bases from V and 1 from J, leaving 4 bases between them. This CDR3 has 14 residues. The DNA of the CDR3 is TGCGCCAGCAGCTTGGCCTTGAACACCGGGGAGCTGTTTTTT. Translated, it gives CASSLALNTGELFF.

The chain is built from TRBV29-1 and TRBJ2-7; D assignment may be TRBD1 or TRBD2 (5 bases each). The ends were cut back, 5 bases at V and 5 bases at J, with 19 bases in the middle. Germline V gene lookup returns CDR1 SQVTM and CDR2 ANQGSEA. The CDR3 loop spans 14 amino acids. In DNA, the CDR3 is TGCAGCGTTCGTACGGGACGCTTTAAGGACGAGCAGTACTTC. This gives the protein CSVRTGRFKDEQYF.